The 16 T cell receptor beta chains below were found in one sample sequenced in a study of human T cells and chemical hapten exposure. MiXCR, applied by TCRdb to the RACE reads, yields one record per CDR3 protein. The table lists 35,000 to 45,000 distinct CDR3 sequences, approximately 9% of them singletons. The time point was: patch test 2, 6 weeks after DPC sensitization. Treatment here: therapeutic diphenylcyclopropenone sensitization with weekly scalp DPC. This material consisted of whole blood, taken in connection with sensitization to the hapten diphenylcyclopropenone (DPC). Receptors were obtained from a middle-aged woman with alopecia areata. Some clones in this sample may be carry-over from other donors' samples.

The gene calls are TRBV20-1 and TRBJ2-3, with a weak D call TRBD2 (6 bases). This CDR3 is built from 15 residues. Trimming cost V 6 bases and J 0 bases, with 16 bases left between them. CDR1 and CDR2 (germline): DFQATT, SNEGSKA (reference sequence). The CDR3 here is CSAETRATSTDTQYF. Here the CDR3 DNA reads TGCAGTGCGGAGACTAGAGCTACTAGCACAGATACGCAGTATTTT.

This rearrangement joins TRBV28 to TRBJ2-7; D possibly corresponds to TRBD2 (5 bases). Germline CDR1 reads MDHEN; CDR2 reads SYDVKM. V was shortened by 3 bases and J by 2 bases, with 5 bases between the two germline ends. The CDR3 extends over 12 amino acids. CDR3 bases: TGTGCCAGCAGTTTTAGCGCCTACGAGCAGTACTTC. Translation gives CASSFSAYEQYF.

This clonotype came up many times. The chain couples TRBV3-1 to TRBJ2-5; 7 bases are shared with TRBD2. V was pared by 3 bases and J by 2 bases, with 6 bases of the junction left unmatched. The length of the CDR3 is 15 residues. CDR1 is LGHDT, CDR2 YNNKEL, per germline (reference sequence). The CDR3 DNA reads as TGTGCCAGCAGCCACCCTAGCGGTCCTCAAGAGACCCAGTACTTC. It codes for CASSHPSGPQETQYF.

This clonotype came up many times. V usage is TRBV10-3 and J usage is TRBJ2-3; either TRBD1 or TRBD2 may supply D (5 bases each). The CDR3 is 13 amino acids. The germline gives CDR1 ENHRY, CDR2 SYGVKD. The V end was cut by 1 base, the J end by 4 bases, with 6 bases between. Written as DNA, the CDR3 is TGTGCCATCAGTGAGTGGGACGCAGATACGCAGTATTTT. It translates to CAISEWDADTQYF.

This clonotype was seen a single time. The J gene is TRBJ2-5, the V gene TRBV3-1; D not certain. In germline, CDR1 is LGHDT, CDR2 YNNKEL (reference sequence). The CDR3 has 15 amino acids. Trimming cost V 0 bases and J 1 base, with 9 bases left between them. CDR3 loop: CASSQDKARQETQYF. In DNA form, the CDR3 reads TGTGCCAGCAGCCAAGATAAGGCGCGCCAAGAGACCCAGTACTTC.

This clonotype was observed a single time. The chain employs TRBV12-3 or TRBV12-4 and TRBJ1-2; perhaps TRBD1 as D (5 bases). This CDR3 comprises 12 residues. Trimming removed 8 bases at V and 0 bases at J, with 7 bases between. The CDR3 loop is CASWGANYGYTF. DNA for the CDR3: TGTGCCAGCTGGGGCGCTAACTATGGCTACACCTTC.

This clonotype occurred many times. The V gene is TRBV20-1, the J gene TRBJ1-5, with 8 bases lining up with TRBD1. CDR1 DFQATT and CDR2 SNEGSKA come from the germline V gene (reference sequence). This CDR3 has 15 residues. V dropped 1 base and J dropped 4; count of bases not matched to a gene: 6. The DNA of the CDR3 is TGCAGTGCTAGAGGGGACAGGCTCTTGAATCAGCCCCAGCATTTT. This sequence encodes CSARGDRLLNQPQHF.

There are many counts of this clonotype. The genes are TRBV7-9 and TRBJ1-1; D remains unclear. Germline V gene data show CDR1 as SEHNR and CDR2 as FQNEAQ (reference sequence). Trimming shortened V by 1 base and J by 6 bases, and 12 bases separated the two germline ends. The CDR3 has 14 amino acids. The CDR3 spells CASSLGGDVSEAFF. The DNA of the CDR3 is TGTGCCAGCAGCTTAGGAGGTGACGTATCTGAAGCTTTCTTT. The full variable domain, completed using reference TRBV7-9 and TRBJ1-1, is DTGVSQNPRHKITKRGQNVTFRCDPISEHNRLYWYRQTLGQGPEFLTYFQNEAQLEKSRLLSDRFSAERPKGSFSTLEIQRTEQGDSAMYLCASSLGGDVSEAFFGQGTRLTVV.

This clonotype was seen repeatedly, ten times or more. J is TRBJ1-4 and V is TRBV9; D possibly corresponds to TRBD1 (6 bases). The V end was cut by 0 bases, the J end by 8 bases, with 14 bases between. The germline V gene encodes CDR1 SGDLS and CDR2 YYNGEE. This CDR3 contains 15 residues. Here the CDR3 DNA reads TGTGCCAGCAGCGTAGCGGGGGGGCTGGAAGAAAAACTGTTTTTT. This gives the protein CASSVAGGLEEKLFF.

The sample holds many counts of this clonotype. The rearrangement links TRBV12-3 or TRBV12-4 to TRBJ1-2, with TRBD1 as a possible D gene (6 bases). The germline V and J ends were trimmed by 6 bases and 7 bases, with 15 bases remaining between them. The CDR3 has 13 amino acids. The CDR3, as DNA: TGTGCCAGCAGCCCCAACAGGGTCGGTGGCTACACCTTC. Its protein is CASSPNRVGGYTF.

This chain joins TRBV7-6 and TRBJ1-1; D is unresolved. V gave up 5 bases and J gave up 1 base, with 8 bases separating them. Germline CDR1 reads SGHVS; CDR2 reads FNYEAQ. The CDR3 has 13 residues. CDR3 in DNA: TGTGCCAGCAGCCGGAGACAGAACACTGAAGCTTTCTTT. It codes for CASSRRQNTEAFF.

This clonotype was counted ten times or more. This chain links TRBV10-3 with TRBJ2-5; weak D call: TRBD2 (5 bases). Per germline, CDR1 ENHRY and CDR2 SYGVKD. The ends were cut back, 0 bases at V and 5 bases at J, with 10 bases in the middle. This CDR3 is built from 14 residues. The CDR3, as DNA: TGTGCCATCAGTGAGTCCGTGGGCGGGGAGACCCAGTACTTC. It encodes CAISESVGGETQYF.

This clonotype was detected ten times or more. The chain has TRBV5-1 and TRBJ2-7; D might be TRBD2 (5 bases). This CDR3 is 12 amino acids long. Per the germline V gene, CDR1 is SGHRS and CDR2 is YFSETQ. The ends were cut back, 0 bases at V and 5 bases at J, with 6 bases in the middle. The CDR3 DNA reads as TGCGCCAGCAGCTTGGGGAGGAACGAGCAGTACTTC. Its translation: CASSLGRNEQYF.

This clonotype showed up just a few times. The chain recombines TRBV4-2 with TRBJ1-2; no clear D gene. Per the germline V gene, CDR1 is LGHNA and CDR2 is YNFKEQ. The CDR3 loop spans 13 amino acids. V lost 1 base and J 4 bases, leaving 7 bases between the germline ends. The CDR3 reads CASSQGSTYGYTF. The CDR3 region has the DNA TGTGCCAGCAGCCAAGGGAGTACCTATGGCTACACCTTC.

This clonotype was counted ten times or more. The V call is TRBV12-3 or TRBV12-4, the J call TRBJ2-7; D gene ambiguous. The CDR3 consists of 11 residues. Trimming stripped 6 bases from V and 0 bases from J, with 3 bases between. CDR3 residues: CASRTSYEQYF. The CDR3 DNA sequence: TGTGCCAGCAGAACCTCCTACGAGCAGTACTTC.

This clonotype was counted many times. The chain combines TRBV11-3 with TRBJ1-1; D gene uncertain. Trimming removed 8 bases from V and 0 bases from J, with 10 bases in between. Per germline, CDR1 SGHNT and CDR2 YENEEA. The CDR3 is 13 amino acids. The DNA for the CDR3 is TGTGCCAGCGCCAGGACTTTGAACACTGAAGCTTTCTTT. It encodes CASARTLNTEAFF.